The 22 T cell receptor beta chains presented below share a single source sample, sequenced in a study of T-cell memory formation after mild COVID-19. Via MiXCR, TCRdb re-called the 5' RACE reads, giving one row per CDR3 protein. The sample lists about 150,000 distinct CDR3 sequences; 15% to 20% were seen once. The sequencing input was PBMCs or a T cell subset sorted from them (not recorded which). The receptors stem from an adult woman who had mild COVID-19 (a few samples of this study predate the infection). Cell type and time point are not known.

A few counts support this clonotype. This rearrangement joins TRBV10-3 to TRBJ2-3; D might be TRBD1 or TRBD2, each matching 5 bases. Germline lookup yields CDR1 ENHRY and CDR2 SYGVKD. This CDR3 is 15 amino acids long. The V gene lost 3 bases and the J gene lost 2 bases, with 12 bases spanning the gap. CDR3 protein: CAISERGPPTDTQYF. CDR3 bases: TGTGCCATCAGTGAACGGGGACCCCCCACAGATACGCAGTATTTT.

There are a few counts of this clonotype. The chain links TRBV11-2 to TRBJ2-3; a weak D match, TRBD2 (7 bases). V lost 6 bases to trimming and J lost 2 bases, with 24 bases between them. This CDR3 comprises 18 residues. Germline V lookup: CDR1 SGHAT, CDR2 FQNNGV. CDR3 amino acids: CASRKGRGGRRITDTQYF. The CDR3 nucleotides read TGTGCCAGCAGGAAGGGGAGGGGGGGCAGGCGTATCACAGATACGCAGTATTTT.

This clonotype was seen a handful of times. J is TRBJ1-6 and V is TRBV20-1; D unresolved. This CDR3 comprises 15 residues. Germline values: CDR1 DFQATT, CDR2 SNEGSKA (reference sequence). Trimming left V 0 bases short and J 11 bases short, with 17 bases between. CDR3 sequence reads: CSARDWALVLTPLHF. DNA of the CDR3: TGCAGTGCTAGAGATTGGGCCCTCGTTCTGACACCCCTCCACTTT.

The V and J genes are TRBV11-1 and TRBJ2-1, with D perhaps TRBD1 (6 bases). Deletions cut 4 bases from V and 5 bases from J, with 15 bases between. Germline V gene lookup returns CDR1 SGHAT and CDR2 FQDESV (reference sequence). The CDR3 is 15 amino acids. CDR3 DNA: TGTGCCAGCAGCTCATTCCGGGACACCAACAATGAGCAGTTCTTC. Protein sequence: CASSSFRDTNNEQFF.

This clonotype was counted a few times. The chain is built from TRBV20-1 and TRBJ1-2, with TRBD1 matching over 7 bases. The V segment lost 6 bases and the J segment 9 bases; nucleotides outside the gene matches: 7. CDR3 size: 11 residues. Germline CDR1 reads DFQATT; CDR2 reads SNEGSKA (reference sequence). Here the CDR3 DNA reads TGCAGTGCCACCCCACAGGGGAGCTACACCTTC. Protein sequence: CSATPQGSYTF.

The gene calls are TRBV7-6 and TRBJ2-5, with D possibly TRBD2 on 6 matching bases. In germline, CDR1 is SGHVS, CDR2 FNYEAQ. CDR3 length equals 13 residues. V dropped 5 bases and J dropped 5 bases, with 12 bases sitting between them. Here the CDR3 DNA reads TGTGCCAGCAGCCCCGGGACTTTCGAGACCCAGTACTTC. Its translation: CASSPGTFETQYF.

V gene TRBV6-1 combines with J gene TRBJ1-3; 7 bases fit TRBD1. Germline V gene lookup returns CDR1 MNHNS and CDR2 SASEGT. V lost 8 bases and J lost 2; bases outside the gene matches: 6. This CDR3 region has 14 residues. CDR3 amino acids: CASLATGAGNTIYF. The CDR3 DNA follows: TGTGCCAGCCTGGCTACAGGGGCTGGAAACACCATATATTTT.

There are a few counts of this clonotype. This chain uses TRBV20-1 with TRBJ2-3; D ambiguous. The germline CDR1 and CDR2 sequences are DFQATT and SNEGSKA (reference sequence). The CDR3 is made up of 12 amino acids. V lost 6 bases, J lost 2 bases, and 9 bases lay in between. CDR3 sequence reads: CSALADTDTQYF. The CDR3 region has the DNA TGCAGTGCATTAGCAGACACAGATACGCAGTATTTT.

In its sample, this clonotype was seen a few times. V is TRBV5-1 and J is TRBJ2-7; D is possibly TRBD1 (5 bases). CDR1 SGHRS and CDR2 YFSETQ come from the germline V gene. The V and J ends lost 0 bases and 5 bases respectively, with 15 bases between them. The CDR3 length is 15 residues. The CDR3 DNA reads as TGCGCCAGCAGCTTGGAGGCCAGGGCCGTCGACGAGCAGTACTTC. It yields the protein CASSLEARAVDEQYF.

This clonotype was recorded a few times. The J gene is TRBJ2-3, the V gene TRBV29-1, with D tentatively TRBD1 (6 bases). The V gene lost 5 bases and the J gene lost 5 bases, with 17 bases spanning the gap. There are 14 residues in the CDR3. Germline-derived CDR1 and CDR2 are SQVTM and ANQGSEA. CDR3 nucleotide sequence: TGCAGCGTTCAGGGGTGGGGGAATAGAGATACGCAGTATTTT. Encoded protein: CSVQGWGNRDTQYF.

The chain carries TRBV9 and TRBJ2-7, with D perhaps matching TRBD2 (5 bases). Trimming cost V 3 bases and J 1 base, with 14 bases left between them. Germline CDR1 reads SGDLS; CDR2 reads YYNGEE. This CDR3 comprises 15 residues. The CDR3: CASSGRLGDSYEQYF. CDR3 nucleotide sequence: TGTGCCAGCAGCGGTAGATTGGGAGATTCCTACGAGCAGTACTTC.

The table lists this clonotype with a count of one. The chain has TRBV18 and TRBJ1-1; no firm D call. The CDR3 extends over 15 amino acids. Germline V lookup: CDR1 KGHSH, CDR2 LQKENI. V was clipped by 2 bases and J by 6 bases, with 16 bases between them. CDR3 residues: CASSPSLSRRAEAFF. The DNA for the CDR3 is TGTGCCAGCTCACCATCCCTTTCCCGCCGGGCTGAAGCTTTCTTT.

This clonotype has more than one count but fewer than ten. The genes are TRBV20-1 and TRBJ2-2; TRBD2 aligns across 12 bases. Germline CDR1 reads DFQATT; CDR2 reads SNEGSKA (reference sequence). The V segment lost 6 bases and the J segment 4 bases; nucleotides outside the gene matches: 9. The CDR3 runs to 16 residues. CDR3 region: CSARLAGVGGTGELFF. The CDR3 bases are TGCAGTGCGAGACTAGCGGGAGTAGGCGGCACCGGGGAGCTGTTTTTT.

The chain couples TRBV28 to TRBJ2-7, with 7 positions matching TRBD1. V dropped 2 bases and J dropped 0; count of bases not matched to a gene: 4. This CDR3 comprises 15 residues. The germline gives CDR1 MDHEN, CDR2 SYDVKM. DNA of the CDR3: TGTGCCAGCAGTTTAAAGGGACAGCCCTCCTACGAGCAGTACTTC. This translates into CASSLKGQPSYEQYF.

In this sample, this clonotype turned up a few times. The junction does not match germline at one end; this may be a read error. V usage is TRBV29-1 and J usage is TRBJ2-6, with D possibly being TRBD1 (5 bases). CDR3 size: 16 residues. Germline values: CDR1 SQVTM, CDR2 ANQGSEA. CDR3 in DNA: TGCAGCGTAAGGGGTGTATCAGGCTCTTGGGCCAACGTCCTGACTTTC. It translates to CSVRGVSGSWANVLTF.

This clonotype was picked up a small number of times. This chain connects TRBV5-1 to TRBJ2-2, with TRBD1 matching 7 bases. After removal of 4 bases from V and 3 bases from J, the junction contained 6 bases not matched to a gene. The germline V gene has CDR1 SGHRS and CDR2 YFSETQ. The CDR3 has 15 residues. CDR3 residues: CASSPGTADTGELFF. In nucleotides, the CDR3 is TGCGCCAGCAGCCCCGGGACAGCGGACACCGGGGAGCTGTTTTTT.

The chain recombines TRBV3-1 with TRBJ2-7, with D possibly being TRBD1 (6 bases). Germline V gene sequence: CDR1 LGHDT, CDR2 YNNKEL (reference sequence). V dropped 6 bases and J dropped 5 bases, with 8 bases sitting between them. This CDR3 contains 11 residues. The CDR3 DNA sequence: TGTGCCAGCAGGGGGGCCGACGAGCAGTACTTC. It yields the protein CASRGADEQYF.

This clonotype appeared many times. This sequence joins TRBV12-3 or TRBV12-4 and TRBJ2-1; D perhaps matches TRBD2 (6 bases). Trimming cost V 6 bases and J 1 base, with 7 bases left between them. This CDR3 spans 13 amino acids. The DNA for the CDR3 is TGTGCCAGCAGGCGGGATTCCTACAATGAGCAGTTCTTC. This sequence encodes CASRRDSYNEQFF.

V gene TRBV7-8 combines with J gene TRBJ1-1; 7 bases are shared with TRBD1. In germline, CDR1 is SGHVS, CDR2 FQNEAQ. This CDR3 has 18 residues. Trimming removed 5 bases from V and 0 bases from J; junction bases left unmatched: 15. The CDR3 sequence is CASSIRYGTASMNTEAFF. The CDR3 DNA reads TGTGCCAGCAGCATAAGATACGGGACAGCGTCAATGAACACTGAAGCTTTCTTT.

The CDR3 sequence: CASSLSTGTGSHEQYF. In nucleotides, the CDR3 is TGCGCCAGCAGCTTGTCAACCGGGACAGGGTCACACGAGCAGTACTTC. The V and J genes are TRBV5-1 and TRBJ2-7, with 9 bases matching TRBD1. V lost 1 base and J lost 5; bases outside the gene matches: 10. This CDR3 is built from 16 residues. The germline CDR1 and CDR2 sequences are SGHRS and YFSETQ.

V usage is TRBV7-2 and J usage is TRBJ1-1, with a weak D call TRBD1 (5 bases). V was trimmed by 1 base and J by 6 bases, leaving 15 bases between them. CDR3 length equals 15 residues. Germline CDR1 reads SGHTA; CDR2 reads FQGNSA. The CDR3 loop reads CASSLVSGLRAEAFF. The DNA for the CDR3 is TGTGCCAGCAGCTTAGTTTCAGGGTTGAGAGCTGAAGCTTTCTTT.

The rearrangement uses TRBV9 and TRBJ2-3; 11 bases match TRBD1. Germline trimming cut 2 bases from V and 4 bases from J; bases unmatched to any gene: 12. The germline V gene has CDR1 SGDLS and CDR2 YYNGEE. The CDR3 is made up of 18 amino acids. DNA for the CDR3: TGTGCCAGCAGCGTGGGGGACAGGGGGAAGGAACTTCCAGATACGCAGTATTTT. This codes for CASSVGDRGKELPDTQYF.